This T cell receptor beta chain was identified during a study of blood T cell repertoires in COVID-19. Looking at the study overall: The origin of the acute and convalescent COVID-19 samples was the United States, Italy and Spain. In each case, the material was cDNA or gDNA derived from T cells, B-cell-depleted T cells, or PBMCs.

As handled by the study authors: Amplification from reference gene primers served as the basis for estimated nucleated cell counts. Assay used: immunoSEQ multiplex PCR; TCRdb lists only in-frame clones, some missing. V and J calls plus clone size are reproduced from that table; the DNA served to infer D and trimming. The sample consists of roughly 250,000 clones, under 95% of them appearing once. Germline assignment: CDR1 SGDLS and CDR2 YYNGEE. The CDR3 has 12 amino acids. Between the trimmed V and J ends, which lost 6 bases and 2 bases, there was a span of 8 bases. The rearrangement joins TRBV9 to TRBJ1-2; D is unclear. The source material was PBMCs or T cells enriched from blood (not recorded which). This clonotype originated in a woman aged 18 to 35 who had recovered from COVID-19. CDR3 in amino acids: CASNGLNYGYTF. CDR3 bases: TGTGCCAGCAATGGCTTAAACTATGGCTACACCTTC.